This T cell receptor (beta chain) was sequenced for a study of shared clonotypes between healthy human individuals. Study observations and caveats: At large depth, rarefaction still showed sorted-subset sequencing to be incomplete. Memory subsets generally showed smaller estimated richness than naive subsets did.

Every donor, a Caucasian adult, lived in Nashville, Tennessee. From germline, CDR1 is SNHLY and CDR2 FYNNEI. The CDR3 is 22 residues long. Deletions cut 7 bases from V and 6 bases from J, with 40 bases between. A word on this clone: The antigen remains unidentified.

Sequencing used immunoSEQ multiplex PCR; TCRdb keeps in-frame clones, though not all of them. This table has 1,500,000 or so clones, just under 99% appearing once. This sequence was found in a young man in good health. The sample consisted of naive CD4+ T cells sorted from blood. As to subset: CD45RA+ positively selected. The gene calls are TRBV2 and TRBJ1-5, with D unresolved. The chain's CDR3 is CASTFGGGPHHESVSRRQPQHF. The CDR3 nucleotides read TGTGCCAGCACCTTTGGTGGAGGGCCCCATCACGAGAGCGTATCACGACGTCAGCCCCAGCATTTT. Complete variable domain (other parts from reference TRBV2 and TRBJ1-5): EPEVTQTPSHQVTQMGQEVILRCVPISNHLYFYWYRQILGQKVEFLVSFYNNEISEKSEIFDDQFSVERPDGSNFTLKIRSTKLEDSAMYFCASTFGGGPHHESVSRRQPQHFGDGTRLSIL.